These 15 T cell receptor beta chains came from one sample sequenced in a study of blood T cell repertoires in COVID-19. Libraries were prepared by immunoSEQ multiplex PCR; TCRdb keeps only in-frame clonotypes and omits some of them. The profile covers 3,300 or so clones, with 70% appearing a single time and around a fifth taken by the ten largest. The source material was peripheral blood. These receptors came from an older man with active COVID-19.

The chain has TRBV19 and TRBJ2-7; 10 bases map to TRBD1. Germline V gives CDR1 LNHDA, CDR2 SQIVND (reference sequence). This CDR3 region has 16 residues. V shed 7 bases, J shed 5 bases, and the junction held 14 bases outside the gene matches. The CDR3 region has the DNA TGTGCCAGTACCAGGGGGGGGACAGGGGCCACCAACGAGCAGTACTTC. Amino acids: CASTRGGTGATNEQYF.

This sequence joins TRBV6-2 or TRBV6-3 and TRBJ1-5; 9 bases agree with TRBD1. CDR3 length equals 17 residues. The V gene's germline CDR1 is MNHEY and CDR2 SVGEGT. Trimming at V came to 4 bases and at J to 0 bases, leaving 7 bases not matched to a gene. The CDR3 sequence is CASSSGTGTYSNQPQHF. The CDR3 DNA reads TGTGCCAGCAGTTCCGGGACAGGGACATATAGCAATCAGCCCCAGCATTTT.

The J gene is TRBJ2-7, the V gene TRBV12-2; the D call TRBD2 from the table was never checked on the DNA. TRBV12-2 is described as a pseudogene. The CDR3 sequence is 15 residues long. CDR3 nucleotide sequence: TGTGCAAGTCGCTCGCGCCGGGGGGCACCCTACGAGCAGTACTTC. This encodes CASRSRRGAPYEQYF.

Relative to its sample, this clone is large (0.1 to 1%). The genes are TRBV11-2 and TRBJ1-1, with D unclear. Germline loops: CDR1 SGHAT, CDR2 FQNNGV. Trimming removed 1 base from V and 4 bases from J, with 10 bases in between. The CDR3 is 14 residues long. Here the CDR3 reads CASSLVDGGTEAFF. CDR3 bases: TGTGCCAGCAGCTTAGTTGACGGCGGCACTGAAGCTTTCTTT.

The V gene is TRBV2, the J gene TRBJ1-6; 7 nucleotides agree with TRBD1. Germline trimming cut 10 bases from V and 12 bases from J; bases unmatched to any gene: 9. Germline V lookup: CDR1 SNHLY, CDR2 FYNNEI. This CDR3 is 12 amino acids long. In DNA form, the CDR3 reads TGTGCCATAGGACAGGCGGCTATACCCCTCCACTTT. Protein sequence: CAIGQAAIPLHF.

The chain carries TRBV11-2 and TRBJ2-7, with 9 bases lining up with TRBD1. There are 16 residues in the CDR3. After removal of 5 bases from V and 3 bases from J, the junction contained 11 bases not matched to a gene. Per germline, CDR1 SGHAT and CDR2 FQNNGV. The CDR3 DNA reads TGTGCCAGCAGCCCTCGTGGGACAGGGAGGAACTACGAGCAGTACTTC. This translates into CASSPRGTGRNYEQYF.

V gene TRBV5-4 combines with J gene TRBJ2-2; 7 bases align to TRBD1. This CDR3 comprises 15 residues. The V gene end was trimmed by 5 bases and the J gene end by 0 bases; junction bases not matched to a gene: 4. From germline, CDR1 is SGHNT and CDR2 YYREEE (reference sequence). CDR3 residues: CASRRDSTNTGELFF. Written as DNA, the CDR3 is TGTGCCAGCAGGAGGGACAGCACGAACACCGGGGAGCTGTTTTTT.

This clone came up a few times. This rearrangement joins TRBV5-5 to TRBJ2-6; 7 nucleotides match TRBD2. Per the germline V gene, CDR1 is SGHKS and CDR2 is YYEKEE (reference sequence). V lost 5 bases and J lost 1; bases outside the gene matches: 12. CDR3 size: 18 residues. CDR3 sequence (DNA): TGTGCCAGCAGACCCGTGGAGGGAGGGTTATCTGGGGCCAACGTCCTGACTTTC. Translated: CASRPVEGGLSGANVLTF.

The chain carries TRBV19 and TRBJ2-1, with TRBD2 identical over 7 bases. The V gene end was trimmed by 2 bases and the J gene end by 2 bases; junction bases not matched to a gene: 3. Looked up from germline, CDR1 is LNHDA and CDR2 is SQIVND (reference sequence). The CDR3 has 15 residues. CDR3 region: CASSIRREPYNEQFF. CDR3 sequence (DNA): TGTGCCAGTAGTATACGGCGGGAGCCCTACAATGAGCAGTTCTTC.

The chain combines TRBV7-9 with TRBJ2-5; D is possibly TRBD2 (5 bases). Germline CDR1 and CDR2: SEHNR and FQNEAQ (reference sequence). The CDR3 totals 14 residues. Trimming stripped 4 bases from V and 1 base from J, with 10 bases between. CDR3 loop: CASSSAGPQETQYF. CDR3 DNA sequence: TGTGCCAGCAGCTCGGCGGGCCCCCAAGAGACCCAGTACTTC.

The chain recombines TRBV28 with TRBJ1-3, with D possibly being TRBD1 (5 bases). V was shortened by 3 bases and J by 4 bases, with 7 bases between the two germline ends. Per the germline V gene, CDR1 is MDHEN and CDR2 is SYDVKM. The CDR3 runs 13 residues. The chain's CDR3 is CASSFYRGNTIYF. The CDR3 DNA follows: TGTGCCAGCAGTTTTTACAGGGGAAACACCATATATTTT. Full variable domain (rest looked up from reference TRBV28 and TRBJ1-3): DVKVTQSSRYLVKRTGEKVFLECVQDMDHENMFWYRQDPGLGLRLIYFSYDVKMKEKGDIPEGYSVSREKKERFSLILESASTNQTSMYLCASSFYRGNTIYFGEGSWLTVV.

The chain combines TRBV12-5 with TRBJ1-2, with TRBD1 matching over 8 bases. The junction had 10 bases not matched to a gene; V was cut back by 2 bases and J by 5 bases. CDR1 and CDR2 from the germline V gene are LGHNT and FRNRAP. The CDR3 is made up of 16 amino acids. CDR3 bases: TGTGCTAGTGGTTTGCTACAGGGGGGCGCGGGGTATGGCTACACCTTC. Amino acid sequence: CASGLLQGGAGYGYTF.

The CDR3 loop is CASSHREGRETQYF. CDR3 sequence (DNA): TGTGCCAGCAGCCATCGGGAGGGAAGAGAGACCCAGTACTTC. The chain is built from TRBV5-4 and TRBJ2-5; 8 bases match TRBD2. Unmatched junction bases numbered 6, after V lost 4 bases and J lost 4 bases. The CDR3 length is 14 residues. The germline gives CDR1 SGHNT, CDR2 YYREEE (reference sequence).

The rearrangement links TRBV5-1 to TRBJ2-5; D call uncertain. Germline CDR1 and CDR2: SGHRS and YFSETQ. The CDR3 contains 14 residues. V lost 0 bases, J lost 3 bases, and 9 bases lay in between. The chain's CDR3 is CASSLGIGEETQYF. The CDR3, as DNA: TGCGCCAGCAGCTTGGGTATTGGAGAAGAGACCCAGTACTTC.

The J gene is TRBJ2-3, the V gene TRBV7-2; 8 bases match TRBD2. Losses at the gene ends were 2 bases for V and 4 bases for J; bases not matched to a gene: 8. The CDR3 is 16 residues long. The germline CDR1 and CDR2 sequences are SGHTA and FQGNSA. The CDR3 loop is CASSLSYSGEADTQYF. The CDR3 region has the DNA TGTGCCAGCAGCTTATCCTATAGCGGGGAGGCAGATACGCAGTATTTT.